The sequence of this T cell receptor beta chain was determined in a study of identical twins. This clonotype was seen a few times. The ends lost 0 bases at V and 0 bases at J; junction bases unmatched: 10. From germline, CDR1 is SGHRS and CDR2 YFSETQ. The CDR3 covers 18 residues. All donors comprised healthy Caucasians. From the 5' RACE reads, TCRdb called clonotypes with MiXCR, one entry per CDR3 protein. The data contain fewer than 650,000 distinct CDR3 sequences, 9.6% of them seen just once; the ten biggest clones take up 2.5% to 3.5%. This sample also appeared in a second study, on yellow fever vaccine responses in identical twins.

The source is a woman younger than 35 in good health. Sequencing was done on a sample of PBMCs. The J gene is TRBJ2-7, the V gene TRBV5-1; 9 positions match TRBD1. The CDR3 here is CASSLARDRAPDSYEQYF. The CDR3 coding sequence is TGCGCCAGCAGCTTGGCTCGGGACAGGGCCCCGGACTCCTACGAGCAGTACTTC. The entire variable domain, with the rest obtained from reference TRBV5-1 and TRBJ2-7, is as follows: KAGVTQTPRYLIKTRGQQVTLSCSPISGHRSVSWYQQTPGQGLQFLFEYFSETQRNKGNFPGRFSGRQFSNSRSEMNVSTLELGDSALYLCASSLARDRAPDSYEQYFGPGTRLTVT.